The present T cell receptor (beta chain) was sequenced within a study of technical replicates of blood from a few donors. This table comes from immunoSEQ multiplex PCR, and its TCRdb copy is limited to in-frame clones, with some not included. The sample includes fewer than 70,000 clones, 86% of them seen just once. The sequencing sample was made of PBMCs. This TCR came from a human donor in good health. Some clones in this sample may be carry-over from other donors' samples.

DNA for the CDR3: TGCGCCAGCAGTTACGACAGGGGTTACTCCGGGGAGCTGTTTTTT. This sequence encodes CASSYDRGYSGELFF. This rearrangement joins TRBV23-1 to TRBJ2-2, with 8 bases aligning to TRBD1. TRBV23-1 carries the ORF label, with uncertain function. This CDR3 spans 15 amino acids. V lost 5 bases, J lost 6 bases, and 8 bases stayed unmatched.